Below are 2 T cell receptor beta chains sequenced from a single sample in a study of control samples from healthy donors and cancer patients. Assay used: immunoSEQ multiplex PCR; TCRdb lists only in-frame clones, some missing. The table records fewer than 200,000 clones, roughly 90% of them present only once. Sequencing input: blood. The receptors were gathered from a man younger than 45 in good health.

The CDR3 sequence is CASSPRRGIDYGYTF. CDR3 DNA sequence: TGTGCCAGCAGTCCTAGAAGGGGCATTGACTATGGCTACACCTTC. The chain has TRBV6-6 and TRBJ1-2; a weak D match, TRBD1 (5 bases). Germline lookup yields CDR1 MNHNY and CDR2 SVGAGI (reference sequence). The CDR3 length is 15 residues. V shed 5 bases and J shed 3 bases, with 16 bases lying between them.

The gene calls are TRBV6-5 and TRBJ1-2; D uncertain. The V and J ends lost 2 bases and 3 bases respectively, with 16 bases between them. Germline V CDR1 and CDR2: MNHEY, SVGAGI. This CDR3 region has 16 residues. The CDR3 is CASSYDLALRYYGYTF. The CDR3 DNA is TGTGCCAGCAGTTACGACCTGGCCCTTAGGTACTATGGCTACACCTTC.